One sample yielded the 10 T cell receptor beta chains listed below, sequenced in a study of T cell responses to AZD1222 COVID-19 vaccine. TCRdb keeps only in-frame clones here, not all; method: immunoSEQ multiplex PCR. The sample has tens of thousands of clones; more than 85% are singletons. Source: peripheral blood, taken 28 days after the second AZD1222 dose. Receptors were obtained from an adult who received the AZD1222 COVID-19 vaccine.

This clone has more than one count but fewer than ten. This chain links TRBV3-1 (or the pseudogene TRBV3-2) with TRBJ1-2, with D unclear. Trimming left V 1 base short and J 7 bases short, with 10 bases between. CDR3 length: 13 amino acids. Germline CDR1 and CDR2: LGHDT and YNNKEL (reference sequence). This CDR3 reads CASSQVEKAGYTF. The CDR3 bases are TGTGCCAGCAGCCAAGTTGAAAAGGCTGGCTACACCTTC.

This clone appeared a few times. CDR3 region: CASSVGRGDQPQHF. CDR3 DNA: TGTGCCAGCAGCGTAGGTAGGGGGGATCAGCCCCAGCATTTT. J is TRBJ1-5 and V is TRBV9; TRBD1 might be the D (6 bases). Germline-derived CDR1 and CDR2 are SGDLS and YYNGEE. The CDR3 has 14 residues. Trimming stripped 0 bases from V and 5 bases from J, with 9 bases between.

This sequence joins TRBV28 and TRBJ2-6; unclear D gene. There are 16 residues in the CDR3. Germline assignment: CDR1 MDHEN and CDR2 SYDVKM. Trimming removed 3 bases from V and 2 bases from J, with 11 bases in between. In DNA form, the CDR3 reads TGTGCCAGCAGTTTGCTAGTGGGTGCTGGGGCCAACGTCCTGACTTTC. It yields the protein CASSLLVGAGANVLTF.

The CDR3 DNA follows: TGTGCCAGCAGCGCGAGACAGGGAAGGTTCGCTGAAGCTTTCTTT. Its translation is CASSARQGRFAEAFF. The chain is built from TRBV7-8 and TRBJ1-1; TRBD1 aligns across 7 bases. Germline lookup yields CDR1 SGHVS and CDR2 FQNEAQ. The trim removed 5 bases at V and 6 bases at J, leaving 12 bases unmatched. The CDR3 extends over 15 amino acids.

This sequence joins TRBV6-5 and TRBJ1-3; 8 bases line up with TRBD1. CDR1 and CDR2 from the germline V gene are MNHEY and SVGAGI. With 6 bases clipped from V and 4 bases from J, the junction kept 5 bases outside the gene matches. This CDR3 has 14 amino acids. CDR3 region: CASRQQGEGNTIYF. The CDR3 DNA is TGTGCCAGCAGACAACAGGGGGAGGGAAACACCATATATTTT.

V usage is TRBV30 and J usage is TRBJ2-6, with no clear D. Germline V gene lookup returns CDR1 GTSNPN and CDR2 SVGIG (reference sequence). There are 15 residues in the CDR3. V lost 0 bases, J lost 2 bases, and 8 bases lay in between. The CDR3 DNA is TGTGCCTGGAGTGTCCTGGTGGCTGGGGCCAACGTCCTGACTTTC. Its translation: CAWSVLVAGANVLTF. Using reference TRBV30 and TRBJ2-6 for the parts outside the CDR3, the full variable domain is SQTIHQWPATLVQPVGSPLSLECTVEGTSNPNLYWYRQAAGRGLQLLFYSVGIGQISSEVPQNLSASRPQDRQFILSSKKLLLSDSGFYLCAWSVLVAGANVLTFGAGSRLTVL.

The CDR3 spells CASSLEWRSGQGAGDIIAKNIQYF. In DNA form, the CDR3 reads TGTGCCAGCAGCTTAGAGTGGAGGTCTGGACAGGGGGCTGGGGACATCATAGCCAAAAACATTCAGTACTTC. The rearrangement links TRBV11-3 to TRBJ2-4, with 11 nucleotides matching TRBD1. CDR1 and CDR2 from the germline V gene are SGHNT and YENEEA. J was trimmed by 0 bases and V by 0 bases; bases with no gene match: 22. The CDR3 loop spans 24 amino acids.

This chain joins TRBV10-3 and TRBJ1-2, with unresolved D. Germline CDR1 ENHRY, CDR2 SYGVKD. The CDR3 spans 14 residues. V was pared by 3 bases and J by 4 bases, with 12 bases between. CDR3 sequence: CAISDFRESYGYTF. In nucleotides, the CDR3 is TGTGCCATCAGTGATTTCCGGGAAAGCTATGGCTACACCTTC.

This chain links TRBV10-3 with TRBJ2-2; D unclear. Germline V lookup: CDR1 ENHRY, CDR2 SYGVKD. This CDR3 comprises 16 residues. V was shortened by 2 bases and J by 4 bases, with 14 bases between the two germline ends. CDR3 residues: CAISEADGSSTGELFF. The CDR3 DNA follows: TGTGCCATCAGTGAGGCAGATGGTAGTAGCACCGGGGAGCTGTTTTTT.

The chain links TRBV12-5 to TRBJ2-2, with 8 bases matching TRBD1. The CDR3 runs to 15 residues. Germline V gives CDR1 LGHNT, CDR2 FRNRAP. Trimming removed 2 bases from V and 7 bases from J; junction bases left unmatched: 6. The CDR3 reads CASGLRQGAFGELFF. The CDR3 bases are TGTGCTAGTGGTTTGAGGCAGGGGGCGTTCGGGGAGCTGTTTTTT.